These 30 T cell receptor beta chains were all obtained from the same sample, sequenced in a study of T cells after yellow fever vaccination. TCRdb used MiXCR to reprocess the 5' RACE reads, holding one entry per CDR3 protein. The profile shows some 400,000 distinct CDR3 sequences, approximately 19% of them singletons. Here the sequenced sample was PBMCs, taken before the yellow fever booster vaccination. The source is a young man who received the YFV17D yellow fever vaccine.

CDR3 protein: CATQEGNQPQHF. The CDR3 DNA reads as TGTGCCACCCAGGAGGGGAATCAGCCCCAGCATTTT. This sequence joins TRBV6-5 and TRBJ1-5, with D perhaps TRBD1 (5 bases). This CDR3 is built from 12 residues. In germline, CDR1 is MNHEY, CDR2 SVGAGI. Between the trimmed V and J ends, which lost 10 bases and 4 bases, there was a span of 11 bases.

The chain has TRBV6-5 and TRBJ1-2; possible D gene TRBD1, 6 bases. This CDR3 has 15 residues. The V gene's germline CDR1 is MNHEY and CDR2 SVGAGI. Trimming shortened V by 7 bases and J by 5 bases, and 20 bases separated the two germline ends. The DNA for the CDR3 is TGTGCCAGCACCCTTAACCGGGACAAATATTATGGCTACACCTTC. This encodes CASTLNRDKYYGYTF.

This clonotype was detected only a few times. The chain combines TRBV6-2 or TRBV6-3 with TRBJ1-2; no reliable D call. There are 14 residues in the CDR3. Trimming shortened V by 0 bases and J by 4 bases, and 9 bases separated the two germline ends. Germline CDR1 MNHEY, CDR2 SVGEGT. The CDR3 loop is CASSYSTGIYGYTF. The CDR3 region has the DNA TGTGCCAGCAGTTACTCGACGGGGATCTATGGCTACACCTTC.

This clonotype was seen repeatedly, ten times or more. The V and J genes are TRBV20-1 and TRBJ1-4, with D possibly being TRBD1 (5 bases). The CDR3 totals 15 residues. V lost 0 bases, J lost 4 bases, and 12 bases lay in between. Germline V gene lookup returns CDR1 DFQATT and CDR2 SNEGSKA (reference sequence). Here the CDR3 reads CSARDGTGFNEKLFF. CDR3 bases: TGCAGTGCTAGAGATGGGACGGGCTTTAATGAAAAACTGTTTTTT.

There are a few counts of this clonotype. The J gene is TRBJ1-1, the V gene TRBV19, with 7 nucleotides matching TRBD1. V lost 6 bases and J lost 5; bases outside the gene matches: 9. CDR1 is LNHDA and CDR2 is SQIVND in the germline V gene (reference sequence). The CDR3 is made up of 14 amino acids. The CDR3 nucleotides read TGTGCCAGTAGGACAGGGTTTCTTGGAACTGAAGCTTTCTTT. Its translation is CASRTGFLGTEAFF.

The chain employs TRBV6-6 and TRBJ1-1; 7 positions agree with TRBD1. This CDR3 comprises 13 residues. J gave up 5 bases and V 3 bases, and 3 bases lay outside the gene matches. Germline lookup yields CDR1 MNHNY and CDR2 SVGAGI (reference sequence). CDR3 nucleotide sequence: TGTGCCAGCAGTTATCAGGGGGAGACTGAAGCTTTCTTT. Residues: CASSYQGETEAFF.

This clonotype turned up a few times. The chain combines TRBV4-3 with TRBJ2-7; D is unclear. From germline, CDR1 is LGHNA and CDR2 YSLEER. Trimming shortened V by 0 bases and J by 2 bases, and 17 bases separated the two germline ends. The CDR3 totals 17 residues. The CDR3, as DNA: TGCGCCAGCAGCCAAGATAAAAGGGCAGCTCTTCCCTACGAGCAGTACTTC. Translating it yields CASSQDKRAALPYEQYF.

This clonotype was counted only a few times. Germline and junction disagree at one end, which may indicate a read error. The chain carries TRBV5-1 and TRBJ2-1; the match to TRBD2 covers 15 bases. Germline CDR1 and CDR2: SGHRS and YFSETQ. There are 14 residues in the CDR3. The chain's CDR3 is CATNSGTSGGPPYF. CDR3 DNA sequence: TGCGCCACCAATTCCGGGACTAGCGGGGGGCCCCCCTACTTC. Using reference TRBV5-1 and TRBJ2-1 for the parts outside the CDR3, the full variable domain is KAGVTQTPRYLIKTRGQQVTLSCSPISGHRSVSWYQQTPGQGLQFLFEYFSETQRNKGNFPGRFSGRQFSNSRSEMNVSTLELGDSALYLCATNSGTSGGPPYFGPGTRLTVL.

The chain couples TRBV6-2 or TRBV6-3 to TRBJ2-5, with 8 nucleotides matching TRBD1. CDR1 and CDR2 (germline): MNHEY, SVGEGT. V was pared by 7 bases and J by 5 bases, with 12 bases of the junction left unmatched. The CDR3 is made up of 15 amino acids. The CDR3 nucleotides read TGTGCCAGCACATGGGCAGGGGGCCGAGGGGAGACCCAGTACTTC. It yields the protein CASTWAGGRGETQYF.

This clonotype was counted only a few times. The rearrangement uses TRBV9 and TRBJ1-4; no reliable D call. Germline V gene sequence: CDR1 SGDLS, CDR2 YYNGEE. Trimming cost V 3 bases and J 0 bases, with 12 bases left between them. The CDR3 is 16 amino acids. The CDR3 loop is CASSARQTATNEKLFF. The CDR3 DNA is TGTGCCAGCAGCGCCCGTCAGACGGCAACTAATGAAAAACTGTTTTTT.

There are many counts of this clonotype. This chain joins TRBV11-2 and TRBJ2-1; 7 nucleotides align to TRBD2. Trimming removed 5 bases from V and 2 bases from J; junction bases left unmatched: 6. The CDR3 length is 15 residues. CDR1 is SGHAT, CDR2 FQNNGV, per germline. CDR3 in DNA: TGTGCCAGCAGCAGCGGGGCCCGGACCTACAATGAGCAGTTCTTC. It encodes CASSSGARTYNEQFF.

The genes are TRBV7-8 and TRBJ2-7; tentatively, D is TRBD2 (6 bases). Germline V gene sequence: CDR1 SGHVS, CDR2 FQNEAQ. V was trimmed by 1 base and J by 1 base, leaving 14 bases between them. The CDR3 sequence is 16 residues long. CDR3 in amino acids: CASSLGGGPGSYEQYF. CDR3 in DNA: TGTGCCAGCAGCTTAGGGGGAGGACCGGGGTCCTACGAGCAGTACTTC.

With regard to this clonotype: One end of the junction fails to match germline, which may point to a read error. This chain uses TRBV6-6 with TRBJ2-1; possible D gene TRBD2, 5 bases. Germline loops: CDR1 MNHNY, CDR2 SVGAGI (reference sequence). The CDR3 contains 17 residues. CDR3 residues: CASRPLGRPSSYYEQFF. CDR3 sequence (DNA): TGTGCCAGCAGACCCTTGGGCAGGCCTAGCTCCTACTATGAGCAGTTCTTC.

The chain has TRBV20-1 and TRBJ2-3, with D possibly TRBD2 on 5 matching bases. V was clipped by 1 base and J by 5 bases, with 10 bases between them. This CDR3 has 13 amino acids. Germline loops: CDR1 DFQATT, CDR2 SNEGSKA (reference sequence). This CDR3 is CSARVLVRDTQYF. For the CDR3, the DNA is TGCAGTGCTAGAGTACTAGTTAGAGATACGCAGTATTTT.

This chain uses TRBV20-1 with TRBJ2-3, with TRBD1 as a possible D gene (6 bases). CDR3 length: 12 residues. Germline-derived CDR1 and CDR2 are DFQATT and SNEGSKA (reference sequence). Trimming took 6 bases from V and 5 from J, leaving 12 bases between them. This chain's CDR3 is CSAQTGGDTQYF. The DNA for the CDR3 is TGCAGTGCGCAGACAGGTGGAGATACGCAGTATTTT.

This clonotype was counted between two and nine times. The chain is built from TRBV7-9 and TRBJ1-4, with D unresolved. Trimming left V 5 bases short and J 4 bases short, with 20 bases between. This CDR3 has 17 amino acids. CDR1 is SEHNR and CDR2 is FQNEAQ in the germline V gene (reference sequence). The DNA for the CDR3 is TGTGCCAGCAGCCAACTCCCGGCGACGCCGCTTAATGAAAAACTGTTTTTT. Protein product: CASSQLPATPLNEKLFF.

This clonotype was seen at least ten times. This sequence joins TRBV4-1 and TRBJ2-7, with D perhaps given as TRBD1 or TRBD2 (5 bases each). Germline V gene sequence: CDR1 MGHRA, CDR2 YSYEKL. The CDR3 extends over 14 amino acids. Trimming left V 1 base short and J 6 bases short, with 13 bases between. As DNA, the CDR3 is TGCGCCAGCAGCCAAGGGACACAAAGCGGCGAGCAGTACGTC. This gives the protein CASSQGTQSGEQYV.

The V and J genes are TRBV27 and TRBJ2-1, with TRBD1 matching over 8 bases. CDR1 is MNHEY, CDR2 SMNVEV, per germline (reference sequence). CDR3 length: 14 amino acids. With V trimmed by 3 bases and J by 7 bases, 5 bases remained unmatched. The CDR3 coding sequence is TGTGCCAGCAGTTTGTTGACAGGGGTAAATGAGCAGTTCTTC. It encodes CASSLLTGVNEQFF.

The chain employs TRBV7-9 and TRBJ2-7; D unresolved. The CDR3 has 14 amino acids. Trimming removed 5 bases at V and 2 bases at J, with 13 bases between. In germline, CDR1 is SEHNR, CDR2 FQNEAQ (reference sequence). The CDR3 DNA sequence: TGTGCCAGCAGCCCGGCAGACGGTACCTACGAGCAGTACGTC. Its translation is CASSPADGTYEQYV.

This chain links TRBV18 with TRBJ2-5; possibly TRBD1 or TRBD2 for D (5 bases each). Trimming shortened V by 5 bases and J by 5 bases, and 21 bases separated the two germline ends. The V gene's germline CDR1 is KGHSH and CDR2 LQKENI. The CDR3 has 16 amino acids. CDR3: CASSSPGRRELETQYF. The CDR3 nucleotides are TGTGCCAGCTCAAGTCCCGGTCGCAGGGAGTTGGAGACCCAGTACTTC.

In this sample, this clonotype turned up a few times. This chain joins TRBV12-3 or TRBV12-4 and TRBJ1-3; 9 bases line up with TRBD1. With V trimmed by 6 bases and J by 4 bases, 4 bases remained unmatched. The CDR3 covers 14 residues. CDR3 amino acids: CASRRTGDGNTIYF. In nucleotides, the CDR3 is TGTGCCAGCAGACGGACAGGGGACGGAAACACCATATATTTT.

This chain links TRBV5-1 with TRBJ1-2; D is undetermined. Germline V gene lookup returns CDR1 SGHRS and CDR2 YFSETQ. This CDR3 has 13 residues. With 4 bases removed from V and 1 base from J, the gap between germline ends came to 8 bases. In DNA, the CDR3 is TGCGCCAGCAGCCAGGCTTTTAACTATGGCTACACCTTC. It is translated as CASSQAFNYGYTF.

This clonotype was detected a few times. The chain joins TRBV5-1 to TRBJ2-1; D tentatively fits TRBD1 or TRBD2 (5 bases each). With 4 bases removed from V and 13 bases from J, the gap between germline ends came to 15 bases. The CDR3 totals 12 residues. Germline lookup yields CDR1 SGHRS and CDR2 YFSETQ. The CDR3: CASSPFRDLQFF. For the CDR3, the DNA is TGCGCCAGCAGCCCATTCCGGGACCTTCAGTTCTTC.

The gene calls are TRBV25-1 and TRBJ1-2; D remains unclear. The CDR3 is made up of 12 amino acids. From germline, CDR1 is MGHDK and CDR2 SYGVNS. V lost 3 bases, J lost 8 bases, and 10 bases lay in between. The CDR3 DNA reads TGTGCCAGCAGTGATGACCGGGAGGGCTACACCTTC. It is translated as CASSDDREGYTF.

This clonotype was counted a few times. This chain connects TRBV12-3 or TRBV12-4 to TRBJ2-6, with D perhaps being TRBD1 or TRBD2 (7 bases each). The CDR3 totals 20 residues. The V and J ends lost 4 bases and 3 bases respectively, with 25 bases between them. This CDR3 reads CASSSPDRAGVLGGANVLTF. CDR3 sequence (DNA): TGTGCCAGCAGTTCCCCAGACAGGGCGGGGGTATTAGGTGGGGCCAACGTCCTGACTTTC.

The chain is built from TRBV20-1 and TRBJ2-3; D is unclear. The V end lost 3 bases, the J end lost 7 bases, and 8 bases lay between the germline ends. This CDR3 is 11 amino acids long. The germline V gene has CDR1 DFQATT and CDR2 SNEGSKA (reference sequence). Here the CDR3 DNA reads TGCAGTGCTAGTGGGCCGTATACGCAGTATTTT. This encodes CSASGPYTQYF.

This clonotype was counted only a few times. The chain links TRBV5-1 to TRBJ1-3; D gene unclear. Germline V CDR1 and CDR2: SGHRS, YFSETQ. V was shortened by 1 base and J by 8 bases, with 10 bases between the two germline ends. The CDR3 contains 13 residues. The CDR3 region has the DNA TGCGCCAGCAGCTTGAGCCCCGACGACACCATATATTTT. Protein sequence: CASSLSPDDTIYF.

Only a few counts were recorded for this clonotype. The chain joins TRBV7-3 to TRBJ2-5; 10 positions match TRBD1. The V segment lost 6 bases and the J segment 5 bases; nucleotides outside the gene matches: 9. The CDR3 totals 15 residues. Looked up from germline, CDR1 is SGHTA and CDR2 is FQGTGA. The CDR3 DNA sequence: TGTGCCAGCAGTAGCGGGACAGGGGCTGGGGAGACCCAGTACTTC. It yields the protein CASSSGTGAGETQYF.

This clonotype was observed at least ten times. This chain connects TRBV20-1 to TRBJ1-1; D is unclear. From germline, CDR1 is DFQATT and CDR2 SNEGSKA (reference sequence). The CDR3 has 13 amino acids. V gave up 6 bases and J gave up 1 base, with 12 bases separating them. The CDR3 nucleotides read TGCAGTGCGCCCTGGGCAGGGAACACTGAAGCTTTCTTT. This codes for CSAPWAGNTEAFF.

This clonotype was detected once. This sequence may be a read error, since a much larger clone differs from it by one base. This chain connects TRBV28 to TRBJ1-5; D is perhaps TRBD1 (5 bases). CDR1 and CDR2 from the germline V gene are MDHEN and SYDVKM. The CDR3 covers 11 residues. CDR3 nucleotide sequence: TGTGCCAGCTGTAAGGCGGCGCGAGGGGAATTT. Its protein product is CASCKAARGEF. Full variable domain (missing parts from reference TRBV28 and TRBJ1-5): DVKVTQSSRYLVKRTGEKVFLECVQDMDHENMFWYRQDPGLGLRLIYFSYDVKMKEKGDIPEGYSVSREKKERFSLILESASTNQTSMYLCASCKAARGEFGDGTRLSIL.